This TCR beta chain was identified in a study of regulatory and conventional T cells in breast cancer (dated by TCRdb to about 2015). The CDR3 numbers 13 residues from cysteine through phenylalanine. Of the read, only the CDR3 DNA is kept; its 39 bases are in frame from base 1. Relative to germline, V is missing 5 bases and J is missing 7 bases, with 4 bases of the junction outside any gene match. CDR1 MNHEY and CDR2 SVGAGI are derived from the germline V gene. To note about this clonotype: Its antigen has not been determined. Per-base quality was not reported, and no clone a single base away is much larger than it.

The library was obtained by PCR. Sequencing used an Illumina MiSeq. The raw public data were reprocessed by TCRdb itself: fastp quality trimming at Q25, MiXCR clonotype calling, in-frame beta chains only. Identical CDR3 protein sequences are pooled into one entry, listed with their most common genes and DNA. This sample holds roughly 16,000 distinct CDR3 sequences; about 32% were observed only once. The ten top clones hold approximately 1.6% of the sample. This receptor was identified in a female donor in good health. The rearrangement combines TRBV6-5 with TRBJ1-1, with TRBD1 identical over 10 junction bases. Sequences were obtained from conventional T cells from blood. The nucleotide sequence is TGTGCCAGCAGTCGGGACAGGGGCTTTGAAGCTTTCTTT. Its product reads: CASSRDRGFEAFF.